The rows below give T cell receptor beta chains drawn from one sample of a study of blood T cell repertoires in COVID-19. Profiled with immunoSEQ multiplex PCR; TCRdb holds only in-frame clones, not every one. Among approximately 230,000 clones listed, 70% to 85% were seen once. Sequencing was done on a sample of PBMCs or T cells enriched from blood (not recorded which). These receptors all come from a man aged 35 to 55 who had recovered from COVID-19. CDR3s include the opening cysteine and the closing phenylalanine or tryptophan. The order of the fields is J gene, V gene, clone size, D gene, CDR3 DNA, CDR3 protein. D genes are given only for firm matches. Some rows have no size entry. The others give once, few or many, or a class for an expanded clone.

>TRBJ2-2|TRBV5-4|.|TRBD2
TGTGCCAGCAGCCTCGGGACTAGCGGTCCCGGGGAGCTGTTTTTT
CASSLGTSGPGELFF
>TRBJ2-1|TRBV3-1/TRBV3-2|.|TRBD2
TGTGCCAGCGGGACTAGTGTAAATGAGCAGTTCTTC
CASGTSVNEQFF
>TRBJ2-2|TRBV18|few|.
TGTGCCAGCTCACCAGACAGATACACCGGGGAGCTGTTTTTT
CASSPDRYTGELFF
>TRBJ1-5|TRBV6-2/TRBV6-3|.|.
TGTGCCAGCAGTTACTCATGGGGAGGGGATCAGCCCCAGCATTTT
CASSYSWGGDQPQHF
>TRBJ2-7|TRBV7-2|few|.
TGTGCCAGCAGCGCCGGTGGGAGCTCCTACGAGCAGTACTTC
CASSAGGSSYEQYF
>TRBJ1-2|TRBV20-1|.|.
TGCAGTGCTAGGGGGCCAAGAGGCTACACCTTC
CSARGPRGYTF
>TRBJ1-5|TRBV18|.|.
TGTGCCAGCTCACGGGGTCAGGGAAATTCTTATCAGCCCCAGCATTTT
CASSRGQGNSYQPQHF
>TRBJ2-3|TRBV25-1|.|.
TGTGCCAGCAGTGATACCTTTCGGGGAGATACGCAGTATTTT
CASSDTFRGDTQYF
>TRBJ2-5|TRBV18|.|.
TGTGCCAGCACTAAACAAGAGACCCAGTACTTC
CASTKQETQYF
>TRBJ2-7|TRBV5-5|.|.
TGTGCCAGCAGCTTGCAGAGGAGCTCCTACGAGCAGTACTTC
CASSLQRSSYEQYF
>TRBJ2-2|TRBV27|few|TRBD2
TGTGCCAGCAGATTGATAGCTAGCGGGAGTGCCACCGGGGAGCTGTTTTTT
CASRLIASGSATGELFF
>TRBJ1-6|TRBV7-6|few|.
TGTGCCAGCAGCTTTGGGACAAATTCACCCCTCCACTTT
CASSFGTNSPLHF
>TRBJ2-6|TRBV7-3|few|TRBD2
TGTGCCAGCAGCTCCCCGGGGGGAGCCAACGTCCTGACTTTC
CASSSPGGANVLTF
>TRBJ2-3|TRBV7-3|.|.
TGTGCCAGCAGCTTACTCCCAGGAACAGATACGCAGTATTTT
CASSLLPGTDTQYF
>TRBJ1-6|TRBV30|.|.
TGTGCCTGGAGCCAGATAAACAGGGAGTCCCTCCACTTT
CAWSQINRESLHF
>TRBJ2-7|TRBV3-1/TRBV3-2|.|TRBD1
TGTGCCAGCAGCCCACGACAGGGGTCCTCCTACGAGCAGTACTTC
CASSPRQGSSYEQYF
>TRBJ2-3|TRBV11-2|.|TRBD1
TGTGCCAGCAGGCGGACAGGGACAGATACGCAGTATTTT
CASRRTGTDTQYF
>TRBJ2-7|TRBV5-4|.|.
TGTGCCAGCAGCCCTCCCGATGTCGCTCCACAAATTGCCTACGAGCAGTACTTC
CASSPPDVAPQIAYEQYF
>TRBJ1-5|TRBV5-1|.|.
TGCGCCAGCAGCTTGGCCGCAGGGAACGAGCCCCAGCATTTT
CASSLAAGNEPQHF
>TRBJ2-7|TRBV11-3|.|.
TGTGCCAGCAGCTCTTCAGGGCAGGACTACGAGCAGTACTTC
CASSSSGQDYEQYF
>TRBJ1-5|TRBV24-1|.|TRBD1
TGTGCCACCAGTGACCCGGGACAGGGTAGCAATCAGCCCCAGCATTTT
CATSDPGQGSNQPQHF
>TRBJ1-5|TRBV27|few|TRBD1
TGTGCCAGCAGTCCACTTGGCAGGGGGCAGGAGCAGCCCCAGCATTTT
CASSPLGRGQEQPQHF
>TRBJ1-5|TRBV29-1|.|.
TGCAGCGTTGTGTCAGGGTCGGATCGCAATCAGCCCCAGCATTTT
CSVVSGSDRNQPQHF
>TRBJ2-1|TRBV2|.|TRBD2
TGTGCCAGCGGGAAGAGCGGGAGCTCCTACAATGAGCAGTTCTTC
CASGKSGSSYNEQFF
>TRBJ2-2|TRBV5-1|once|TRBD2
TGCGCCAGCAAGGGACTAGCAGACCTCGGGGAGCTGTTTTTT
CASKGLADLGELFF
>TRBJ1-2|TRBV7-9|few|.
TGTGCCAGCAGCTTGGAGGGACGGAACTATGGCTACACCTTC
CASSLEGRNYGYTF
>TRBJ2-3|TRBV5-6|.|.
TGTGCCAGCAGCTTGGCTGCAGAGGTAGATACGCAGTATTTT
CASSLAAEVDTQYF
>TRBJ1-2|TRBV18|.|TRBD1
TGTGCCAGCTCACCCTGGACAGGGGCTGATGGCTACACCTTC
CASSPWTGADGYTF
>TRBJ2-7|TRBV27|.|.
TGTGCCAGCAGCCGAGACGGGTTTACCTACGAGCAGTACTTC
CASSRDGFTYEQYF
>TRBJ2-5|TRBV28|.|.
TGTGCCAGCGGGTTGTCGGGGTGGCAAGAGACCCAGTACTTC
CASGLSGWQETQYF
>TRBJ1-5|TRBV2|.|.
TGTGCCAGCAGTGACAGGGGCTTGGGAAATCAGCCCCAGCATTTT
CASSDRGLGNQPQHF
>TRBJ2-7|TRBV7-9|.|TRBD1
TGTGCCAGCAGCCCCGGGACAGGGACACTGGCCGAGCAGTACTTC
CASSPGTGTLAEQYF
>TRBJ1-5|TRBV5-8|.|TRBD1
TGTGCCAGCAGCTTGACTGGGACAGGGGGCTTTCAGCCCCAGCATTTT
CASSLTGTGGFQPQHF
>TRBJ1-1|TRBV5-1|.|.
TGCGCCAGCAGCTGGCGAGTGGGGGGAGATGAAGCTTTCTTT
CASSWRVGGDEAFF
>TRBJ1-2|TRBV9|.|TRBD1
TGTGCCAGCAGCGCTTGGACAGGGCGGGCTGGCTACACCTTC
CASSAWTGRAGYTF
>TRBJ2-1|TRBV9|.|TRBD1
TGTGCCAGCAGTGTTTCCACCAACCAGGCAGGGGGCGGTGAGCAGTTCTTC
CASSVSTNQAGGGEQFF
>TRBJ2-7|TRBV6-2/TRBV6-3|.|.
TGTGCCAGCAGCAAAACCGGGGAGGCCGACGAGCAGTACTTC
CASSKTGEADEQYF
>TRBJ1-1|TRBV28|.|TRBD1
TGTGCCAGCAGTCTACAGGGGTTCGGCACTGAAGCTTTCTTT
CASSLQGFGTEAFF
>TRBJ2-7|TRBV5-1|.|.
TGCGCCAGCAGCTACAGGGAAGAGTCCTACGAGCAGTACTTC
CASSYREESYEQYF
>TRBJ1-1|TRBV6-2/TRBV6-3|.|.
TGTGCCAGCAGTTACCCACAAATTGACACTGAAGCTTTCTTT
CASSYPQIDTEAFF
>TRBJ2-3|TRBV28|few|TRBD2
TGTGCCAGCAGTGCAATGACTAGCGGGAGGGGAAATACGCAGTATTTT
CASSAMTSGRGNTQYF
>TRBJ1-6|TRBV5-4|.|.
TGTGCCAGCAGCTCGGTCCCGCGTTCCCCTAATTCACCCCTCCACTTT
CASSSVPRSPNSPLHF
>TRBJ1-4|TRBV4-1|.|.
TGCGCCAGCAGCCAAGAACGGAGCGACAGAAAAGAAAAACTGTTTTTT
CASSQERSDRKEKLFF
>TRBJ2-7|TRBV5-4|.|.
TGTGCCAGCAGCTTGGAGGCAGGGAACTACGAGCAGTACTTC
CASSLEAGNYEQYF
>TRBJ1-1|TRBV2|.|.
TGTGCCAGCAGTGTAACAGGAATGAACACTGAAGCTTTCTTT
CASSVTGMNTEAFF
>TRBJ1-1|TRBV30|.|.
TGTGCCTTTTTCTTTGGGACGGGAGACCCATCCATGAACACTGAAGCTTTCTTT
CAFFFGTGDPSMNTEAFF
>TRBJ2-2|TRBV28|.|.
TGTGCCAGCAATTTTGAGAGCGCGAACACCGGGGAGCTGTTTTTT
CASNFESANTGELFF
>TRBJ2-3|TRBV20-1|.|.
TGCAGTGCTAGTACTAGGCCCTTTGGAACAGATACGCAGTATTTT
CSASTRPFGTDTQYF
>TRBJ2-7|TRBV3-1/TRBV3-2|.|TRBD2
TGTGCCAGCAGCCGTACCGGGACTAGCGGGAGGGCCTCCTACGAGCAGTACTTC
CASSRTGTSGRASYEQYF
>TRBJ1-1|TRBV27|.|.
TGTGCCAGCAGTTTAAGGGGGGGCTGGACTGAAGCTTTCTTT
CASSLRGGWTEAFF
>TRBJ1-2|TRBV5-1|.|.
TGCGCCAGCAGAGAAGGGGCTCCAGGTGGCTACACCTTC
CASREGAPGGYTF
>TRBJ1-5|TRBV2|.|TRBD1
TGTGCCAGCACCAGGACAGGGGAGACCGGTCAGCCCCAGCATTTT
CASTRTGETGQPQHF